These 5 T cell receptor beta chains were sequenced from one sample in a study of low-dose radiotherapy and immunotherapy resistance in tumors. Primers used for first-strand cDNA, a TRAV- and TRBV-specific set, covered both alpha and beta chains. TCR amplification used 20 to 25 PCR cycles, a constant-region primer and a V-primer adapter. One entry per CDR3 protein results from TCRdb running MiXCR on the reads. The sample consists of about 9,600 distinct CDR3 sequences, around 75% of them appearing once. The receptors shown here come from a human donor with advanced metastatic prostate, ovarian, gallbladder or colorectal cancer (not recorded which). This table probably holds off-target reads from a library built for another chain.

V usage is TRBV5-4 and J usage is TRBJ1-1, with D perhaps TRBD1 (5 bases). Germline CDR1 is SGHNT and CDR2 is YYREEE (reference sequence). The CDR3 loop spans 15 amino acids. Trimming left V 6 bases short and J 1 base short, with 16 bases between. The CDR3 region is CASTWGLGGNTEAFF. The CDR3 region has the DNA TGTGCCAGCACCTGGGGTCTCGGGGGGAACACTGAAGCTTTCTTT.

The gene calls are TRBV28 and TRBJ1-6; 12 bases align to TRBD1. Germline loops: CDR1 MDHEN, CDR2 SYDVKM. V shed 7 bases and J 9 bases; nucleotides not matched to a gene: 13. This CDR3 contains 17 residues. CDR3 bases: TGTGCCAGCACCCAATGGCGGGGACAGGGGGCGAGTTCACCCCTCCACTTT. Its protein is CASTQWRGQGASSPLHF.

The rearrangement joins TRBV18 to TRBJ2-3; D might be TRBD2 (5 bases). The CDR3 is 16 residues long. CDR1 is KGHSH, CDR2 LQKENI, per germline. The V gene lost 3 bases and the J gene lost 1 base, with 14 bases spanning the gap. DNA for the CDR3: TGTGCCAGCTCACCGGATACGGGATACCGCACAGATACGCAGTATTTT. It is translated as CASSPDTGYRTDTQYF.

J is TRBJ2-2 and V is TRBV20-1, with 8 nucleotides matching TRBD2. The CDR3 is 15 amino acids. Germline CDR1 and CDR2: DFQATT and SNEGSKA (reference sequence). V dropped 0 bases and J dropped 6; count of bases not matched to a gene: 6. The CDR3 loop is CSAREAGERAGELFF. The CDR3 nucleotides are TGCAGTGCTAGAGAAGCGGGGGAGAGAGCCGGGGAGCTGTTTTTT.

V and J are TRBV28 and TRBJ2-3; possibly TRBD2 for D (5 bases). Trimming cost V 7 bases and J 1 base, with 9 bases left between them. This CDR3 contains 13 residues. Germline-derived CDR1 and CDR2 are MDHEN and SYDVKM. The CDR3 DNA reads TGTGCCAGCACAGCGGTGGGCACAGATACGCAGTATTTT. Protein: CASTAVGTDTQYF.